This is a list of T cell receptor beta chains from one sample in a study of shared clonotypes between healthy human individuals. TCRdb's copy holds only in-frame clones and misses some; the assay was immunoSEQ multiplex PCR. The sample has around 1.5 million clones, approximately 98% seen once; the top ten hold roughly 0.45%. Sequencing used naive CD4+ T cells sorted from blood. The origin of the receptors is a man aged 25-45 years in good health. The CDR3 runs from the conserved cysteine through the conserved F or W. The D gene is left open where the match is weak. Expanded clones get a size class; other rows say once, few or many, or leave the size out.

>-|TRBV7-9|14|TRBJ1-2|-
CASRFQAEIYGYTF
TGTGCCAGCCGATTCCAGGCAGAGATCTATGGCTACACCTTC
>TRBD2|TRBV5-1|14|TRBJ2-7|-
CASSWTSGTDEQYF
TGCGCCAGCAGCTGGACTAGCGGGACCGACGAGCAGTACTTC
>-|TRBV19|16|TRBJ1-5|once
CASSIVQGLGNQPQHF
TGTGCCAGTAGTATAGTGCAGGGTTTAGGCAATCAGCCCCAGCATTTT
>-|TRBV28|16|TRBJ2-1|-
CASSASGSSSYNEQFF
TGTGCCAGCAGCGCGAGCGGGTCGAGCTCCTACAATGAGCAGTTCTTC
>-|TRBV29-1|14|TRBJ2-2|-
CSATDSRRTGELFF
TGCAGCGCTACTGACAGTCGGAGGACCGGGGAGCTGTTTTTT
>-|TRBV11-2|16|TRBJ2-7|-
CASSTSLGTRLGEQYF
TGTGCCAGCAGCACTAGCCTCGGGACACGTCTGGGCGAGCAGTACTTC
>-|TRBV27|16|TRBJ2-3|-
CASRDLVIGRTDTQYF
TGTGCCAGCAGGGATCTAGTTATTGGGCGCACAGATACGCAGTATTTT
>-|TRBV7-2|13|TRBJ2-5|-
CASSTRVEETQYF
TGTGCCAGCAGCACTCGGGTTGAAGAGACCCAGTACTTC
>-|TRBV19|13|TRBJ2-7|once
CASSIRGYYEQYF
TGTGCCAGTAGTATCCGGGGTTACTACGAGCAGTACTTC
>-|TRBV5-1|15|TRBJ2-7|-
CASSLVRGINYEQYF
TGCGCCAGCAGCTTGGTTCGTGGGATTAACTACGAGCAGTACTTC
>-|TRBV7-2|11|TRBJ2-1|-
CASSRRNEQFF
TGTGCCAGCAGCCGTCGCAATGAGCAGTTCTTC
>-|TRBV9|16|TRBJ2-3|-
CASSVAGIQGIDTQYF
TGTGCCAGCAGCGTAGCCGGGATCCAGGGCATCGATACGCAGTATTTT